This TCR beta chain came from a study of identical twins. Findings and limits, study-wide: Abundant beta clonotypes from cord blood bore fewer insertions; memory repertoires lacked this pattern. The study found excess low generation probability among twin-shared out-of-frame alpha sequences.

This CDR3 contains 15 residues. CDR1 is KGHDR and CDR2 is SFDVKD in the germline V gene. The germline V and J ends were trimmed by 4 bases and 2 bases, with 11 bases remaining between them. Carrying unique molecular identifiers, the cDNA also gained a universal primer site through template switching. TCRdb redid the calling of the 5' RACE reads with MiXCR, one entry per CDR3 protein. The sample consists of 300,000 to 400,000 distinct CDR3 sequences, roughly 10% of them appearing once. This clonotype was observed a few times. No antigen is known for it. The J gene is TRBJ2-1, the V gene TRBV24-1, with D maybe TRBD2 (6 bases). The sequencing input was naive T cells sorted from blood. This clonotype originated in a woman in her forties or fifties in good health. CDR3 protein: CATSEYGGAYNEQFF. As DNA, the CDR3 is TGTGCCACCAGTGAGTATGGCGGGGCCTACAATGAGCAGTTCTTC.